This T cell receptor beta chain was identified in a study of T cell responses to AZD1222 COVID-19 vaccine. Using immunoSEQ multiplex PCR, the repertoire was profiled, and TCRdb retains in-frame clones only, with some absent. The sample records 100,000 to 150,000 clones, around 85% being singletons. The source of this sequence is an adult who received the MenACWY meningococcal vaccine as a control. The material sequenced was peripheral blood, taken 28 days after the second dose of the MenACWY control vaccine.

The CDR3 here is CASSSPWGETGELFF. In nucleotides, the CDR3 is TGTGCCAGCAGTTCCCCCTGGGGGGAAACCGGGGAGCTGTTTTTT. This chain connects TRBV28 to TRBJ2-2, with D perhaps matching TRBD2 (6 bases). This CDR3 region has 15 residues. The germline V gene encodes CDR1 MDHEN and CDR2 SYDVKM. Trimming took off 4 bases at V and 5 bases at J, with 14 bases between the two ends.